This T cell receptor beta chain was obtained from a study of OX40 agonist ivuxolimab in advanced cancers. Libraries were prepared by immunoSEQ multiplex PCR; TCRdb keeps only in-frame clonotypes and omits some of them. Found here are 50,000 to 65,000 clones, over 75% of them singletons; the top ten hold around 1%. The CDR3 is 15 amino acids. Germline assignment: CDR1 SGHNT and CDR2 YYREEE (reference sequence). Trimming cost V 0 bases and J 2 bases, with 11 bases left between them. This TCR was sampled from an adult with an advanced solid tumor such as melanoma, head and neck, liver or kidney cancer. The genes are TRBV5-4 and TRBJ1-2; D uncertain. Sequenced material: CD4+ or CD8+ T cells sorted from blood, taken in a trial of the OX40 agonist ivuxolimab. The CDR3 DNA reads as TGTGCCAGCAGCTTGGAGGTAGACTTCAACTATGGCTACACCTTC. Amino acids: CASSLEVDFNYGYTF.